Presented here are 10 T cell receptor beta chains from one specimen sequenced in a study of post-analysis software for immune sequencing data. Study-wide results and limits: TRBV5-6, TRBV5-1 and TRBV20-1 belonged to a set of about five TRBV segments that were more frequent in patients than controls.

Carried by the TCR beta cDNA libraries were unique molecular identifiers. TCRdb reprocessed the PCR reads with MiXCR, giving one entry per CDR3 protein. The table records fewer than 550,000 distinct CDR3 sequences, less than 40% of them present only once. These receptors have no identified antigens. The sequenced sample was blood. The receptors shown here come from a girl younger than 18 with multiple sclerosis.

CDR3 in DNA: TGCAGTGCTAGAGCGGGGGGGGCCTTTCACAATGAGCAGTACTTC. It encodes CSARAGGAFHNEQYF. The chain couples TRBV20-1 to TRBJ2-1; 8 bases agree with TRBD2. The DNA end lines up better with TRBJ2-7; the J call may be wrong. Germline V CDR1 and CDR2: DFQATT, SNEGSKA (reference sequence). CDR3 size: 15 residues.

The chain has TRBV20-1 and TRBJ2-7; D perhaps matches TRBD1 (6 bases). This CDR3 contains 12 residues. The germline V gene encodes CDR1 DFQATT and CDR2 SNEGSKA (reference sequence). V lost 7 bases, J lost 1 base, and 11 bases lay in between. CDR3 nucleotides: TGCAGTGTAAAGGGGGAGTCCTACGAGCAGTACTTC. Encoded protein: CSVKGESYEQYF.

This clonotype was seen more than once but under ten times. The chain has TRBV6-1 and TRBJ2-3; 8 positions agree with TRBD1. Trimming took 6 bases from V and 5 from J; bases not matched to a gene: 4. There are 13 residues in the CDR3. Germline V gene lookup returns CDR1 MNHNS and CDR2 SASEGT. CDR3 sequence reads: CASRGQAQDTQYF. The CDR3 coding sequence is TGTGCCAGCAGGGGACAGGCCCAAGATACGCAGTATTTT.

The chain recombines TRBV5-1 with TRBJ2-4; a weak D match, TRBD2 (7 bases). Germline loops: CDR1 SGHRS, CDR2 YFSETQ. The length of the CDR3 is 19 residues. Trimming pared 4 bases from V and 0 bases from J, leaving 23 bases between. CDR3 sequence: CASSPRGGQIDLAKNIQYF. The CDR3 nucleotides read TGCGCCAGCAGCCCAAGGGGGGGGCAGATCGACCTAGCCAAAAACATTCAGTACTTC.

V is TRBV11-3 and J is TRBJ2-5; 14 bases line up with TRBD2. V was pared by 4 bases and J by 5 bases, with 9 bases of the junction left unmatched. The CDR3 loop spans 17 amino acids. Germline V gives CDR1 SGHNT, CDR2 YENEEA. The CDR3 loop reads CASSSRTSGGPRETQYF. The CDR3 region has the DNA TGTGCCAGCAGCTCAAGGACTAGCGGGGGGCCGCGGGAGACCCAGTACTTC.

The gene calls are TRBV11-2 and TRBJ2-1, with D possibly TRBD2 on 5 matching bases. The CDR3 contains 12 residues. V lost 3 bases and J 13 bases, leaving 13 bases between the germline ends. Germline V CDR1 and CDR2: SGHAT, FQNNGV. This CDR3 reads CASSFSWETQFF. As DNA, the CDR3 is TGTGCCAGCAGCTTTTCGTGGGAGACCCAGTTCTTC. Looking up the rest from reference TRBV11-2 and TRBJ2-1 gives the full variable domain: EAGVAQSPRYKIIEKRQSVAFWCNPISGHATLYWYQQILGQGPKLLIQFQNNGVVDDSQLPKDRFSAERLKGVDSTLKIQPAKLEDSAVYLCASSFSWETQFFGPGTRLTVL.

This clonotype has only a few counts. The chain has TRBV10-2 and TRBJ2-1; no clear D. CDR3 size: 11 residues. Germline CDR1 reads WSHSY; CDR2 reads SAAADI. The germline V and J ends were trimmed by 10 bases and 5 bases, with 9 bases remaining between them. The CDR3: CATSTDNEQFF. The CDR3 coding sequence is TGCGCCACCTCTACAGACAATGAGCAGTTCTTC.

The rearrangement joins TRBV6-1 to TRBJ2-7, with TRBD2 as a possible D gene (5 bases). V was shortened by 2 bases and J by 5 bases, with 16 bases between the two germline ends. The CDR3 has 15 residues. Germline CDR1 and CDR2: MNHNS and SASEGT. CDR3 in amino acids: CASSERLGERNEQYF. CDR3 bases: TGTGCCAGCAGTGAAAGGCTGGGAGAGCGGAACGAGCAGTACTTC.

CDR3 in DNA: TGCGCCAGCAGCCCGCTGACTAGCGGGCCTCGGGGTGAGCAGTTCTTC. As protein: CASSPLTSGPRGEQFF. The V call is TRBV4-1, the J call TRBJ2-1, with 10 bases identical to TRBD2. Per the germline V gene, CDR1 is MGHRA and CDR2 is YSYEKL. V was clipped by 4 bases and J by 9 bases; unmatched bases: 12. CDR3 length: 16 amino acids.

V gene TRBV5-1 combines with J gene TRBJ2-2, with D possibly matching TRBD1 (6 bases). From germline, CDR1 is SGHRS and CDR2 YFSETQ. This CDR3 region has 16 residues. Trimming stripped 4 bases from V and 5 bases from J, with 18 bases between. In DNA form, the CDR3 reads TGCGCCAGCAGCCGTACAGGGTTGGAGTTAACCGGGGAGCTGTTTTTT. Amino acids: CASSRTGLELTGELFF. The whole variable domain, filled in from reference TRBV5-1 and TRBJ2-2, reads KAGVTQTPRYLIKTRGQQVTLSCSPISGHRSVSWYQQTPGQGLQFLFEYFSETQRNKGNFPGRFSGRQFSNSRSEMNVSTLELGDSALYLCASSRTGLELTGELFFGEGSRLTVL.